Reported below is one T cell receptor beta chain. Its antigen is not identified. V lost 3 bases and J lost 1, with 13 bases in between. Germline CDR1 SGHRS, CDR2 YFSETQ. This CDR3 has 15 amino acids. Each TCR cDNA molecule carried a unique molecular identifier. Each CDR3 protein gets one entry after TCRdb re-called the 5' RACE reads with MiXCR. The data contain about 82,000 distinct CDR3 sequences, roughly 12% of them seen just once; the ten biggest clones take up 4.6%. Time point meaning: sample taken at primary tumor resection. Extraction of whole RNA from tumor, nontumor lung or frozen PBMC preceded unsorted sequencing. There were roughly 72 donors, all of them untreated patients with early-stage non-small cell lung cancer. This record comes from a study of spatial heterogeneity in lung cancer. General study results and limits: Resection saw ubiquitous expanded tumor TCRs appear in blood more than follow-up did.

The source is a male donor with early-stage non-small cell lung cancer. Sequencing was performed on PBMCs, taken at surgery. The V gene is TRBV5-1, the J gene TRBJ1-1; D is ambiguous. In DNA form, the CDR3 reads TGCGCCAGCAGCTCAACAGCCTCCTCGAACACTGAAGCTTTCTTT. This encodes CASSSTASSNTEAFF.